These 2 T cell receptor beta chains originate from one sample sequenced in a study of post-analysis software for immune sequencing data. Study results and caveats: In patients, about 5 TRBV segments were more frequent than in controls, with TRBV5-6, TRBV5-1 and TRBV20-1 among them.

The antigens of these receptors remain unknown. Researchers reported that TCR beta cDNA libraries carried unique molecular identifiers. From the PCR reads, TCRdb called clonotypes with MiXCR, one entry per CDR3 protein. The sample records approximately 660,000 distinct CDR3 sequences, approximately 60% being singletons. The sequencing input was blood. The origin of the receptors is a girl aged 2-10 years with multiple sclerosis.

V gene TRBV12-3 or TRBV12-4 combines with J gene TRBJ1-1; a weak D match, TRBD1 (5 bases). The length of the CDR3 is 15 residues. The V end lost 5 bases, the J end lost 0 bases, and 13 bases lay between the germline ends. The CDR3 DNA reads as TGTGCCAGCAGTGAAACGGGACGCATGAACACTGAAGCTTTCTTT. This gives the protein CASSETGRMNTEAFF.

This chain links TRBV6-2 or TRBV6-3 with TRBJ2-7; D unclear. This CDR3 spans 15 amino acids. Trimming stripped 6 bases from V and 2 bases from J, with 17 bases between. From germline, CDR1 is MNHEY and CDR2 SVGEGT. The chain's CDR3 is CASSFKSDWPYEQYF. CDR3 coding DNA: TGTGCCAGCAGCTTCAAATCTGACTGGCCCTACGAGCAGTACTTC.